Sequencing of this T cell receptor beta chain was carried out in a study of blood T cell repertoires in COVID-19. About the research overall: PBMCs, B-cell-depleted T cells, or T cells were the source of the cDNA or gDNA that made up the material.

Per the germline V gene, CDR1 is SNHLY and CDR2 is FYNNEI. This CDR3 region has 14 residues. Trimming cost V 5 bases and J 3 bases; bases outside gene matches: 6. Authors' data handling: Estimation of nucleated cell counts was performed using reference gene primer amplification. The table came from immunoSEQ multiplex PCR; TCRdb's copy has only in-frame clones and leaves some out. V and J calls and clone size follow that table, whereas D and trimming were derived from the DNA. The top ten hold 6.3% of the sample, which has more than 60,000 clones, around 88% seen once. Seattle-derived patients entered the study during active infection and were followed longitudinally.

The sequenced sample was peripheral blood. The TCR originated in a man older than 75 with COVID-19, enrolled during active disease. The chain employs TRBV2 and TRBJ2-7; TRBD2 matches at 8 bases. This CDR3 is CASSKSGGNYEQYF. The CDR3 DNA is TGTGCCAGCAGTAAGTCGGGGGGGAACTACGAGCAGTACTTC. Together with reference TRBV2 and TRBJ2-7, the CDR3 gives the full variable domain: EPEVTQTPSHQVTQMGQEVILRCVPISNHLYFYWYRQILGQKVEFLVSFYNNEISEKSEIFDDQFSVERPDGSNFTLKIRSTKLEDSAMYFCASSKSGGNYEQYFGPGTRLTVT.